This T cell receptor beta chain was sequenced during a study of T cell responses to AZD1222 COVID-19 vaccine. Germline CDR1 LGHNA, CDR2 YSLEER. The CDR3 has 17 amino acids. V was clipped by 4 bases and J by 7 bases, with 22 bases between them. TCRdb's table, derived via immunoSEQ multiplex PCR, lists solely in-frame clones and lacks some. Of roughly 120,000 clones listed, about nine tenths were seen once; the top ten hold 4% to 5.5%. The chain couples TRBV4-3 to TRBJ1-4, with a possible D match to TRBD1 (5 bases). This clonotype was obtained from an adult in good health. The specimen was peripheral blood, collected on day 0 of AZD1222 vaccination. Here the CDR3 DNA reads TGCGCCAGCAGCCCCGCCGGGACCCTGGGAGAGGGTGAAAAACTGTTTTTT. It codes for CASSPAGTLGEGEKLFF.